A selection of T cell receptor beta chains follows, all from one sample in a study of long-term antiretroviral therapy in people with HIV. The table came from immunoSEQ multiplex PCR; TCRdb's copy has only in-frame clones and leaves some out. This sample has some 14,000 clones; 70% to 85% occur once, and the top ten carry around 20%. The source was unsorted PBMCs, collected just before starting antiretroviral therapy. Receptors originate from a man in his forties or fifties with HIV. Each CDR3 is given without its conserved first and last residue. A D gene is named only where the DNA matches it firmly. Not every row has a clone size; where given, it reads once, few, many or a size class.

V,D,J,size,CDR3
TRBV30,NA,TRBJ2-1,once,AWSRTLQAGRYNEQF
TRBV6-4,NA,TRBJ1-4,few,ASRDFEKLF
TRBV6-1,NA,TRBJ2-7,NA,ASSAAFKGEQY
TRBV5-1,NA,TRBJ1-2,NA,ASSATGAIFGYT
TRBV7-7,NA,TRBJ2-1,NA,ASSLAPYNEQF
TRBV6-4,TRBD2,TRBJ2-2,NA,ASSDPPGLAEKKAGELF
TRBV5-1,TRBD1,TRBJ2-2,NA,ASRSGGSPSNTGELF
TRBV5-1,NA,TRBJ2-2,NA,ASSLEGGESTGELF
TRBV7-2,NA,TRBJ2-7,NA,ASSPQVLGVTYEQY
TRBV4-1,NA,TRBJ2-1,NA,ASSLATVGRAYNEQF
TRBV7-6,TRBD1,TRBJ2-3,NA,ASSLGQGEGWTDTQY
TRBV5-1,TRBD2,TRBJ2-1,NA,ASRMTSGSLYNEQF
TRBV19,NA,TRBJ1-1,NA,ASSIARWGQANSNTEAF
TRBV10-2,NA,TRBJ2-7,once,ASSPDIHEQY
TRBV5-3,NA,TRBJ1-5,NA,ARRGREQGAVAQPQH
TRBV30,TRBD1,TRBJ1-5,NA,AWSAVGTGIDQPQH